Included here is one TCR beta chain sequence, with context. Its antigen is still unknown. Through a sample-barcoded 5' primer and a J-beta primer mix, a second PCR was run for roughly 6 to 11 cycles. A 12-random-nucleotide template-switch adaptor tagged each cDNA molecule. One entry per CDR3 protein, called by TCRdb with MiXCR from the 5' RACE reads. The sample has under 950,000 distinct CDR3 sequences, 22% seen once. The CDR3 runs 13 residues. This sample is part of a study of blood T cells in healthy people across ages. Points from the study as a whole: Donors of long life had a larger count of naive CD4+ cells and greater diversity than aged donors. The study lacked donor CMV status, which possibly confounded expanded clonotype changes.

Aged about 6 to 90, donors were systemically healthy Caucasians from Russia. The sequencing sample was made of blood. The TCR originated in a man in his 70s in good health. The rearrangement joins TRBV12-3 or TRBV12-4 to TRBJ2-5; 9 nucleotides align to TRBD2. With the DNA end fitting TRBJ2-1 better, the J assignment may be wrong. The CDR3 sequence is CASWFTAGGEQFF. The CDR3 DNA sequence: TGTGCCAGCTGGTTTACAGCGGGAGGTGAGCAGTTCTTC.